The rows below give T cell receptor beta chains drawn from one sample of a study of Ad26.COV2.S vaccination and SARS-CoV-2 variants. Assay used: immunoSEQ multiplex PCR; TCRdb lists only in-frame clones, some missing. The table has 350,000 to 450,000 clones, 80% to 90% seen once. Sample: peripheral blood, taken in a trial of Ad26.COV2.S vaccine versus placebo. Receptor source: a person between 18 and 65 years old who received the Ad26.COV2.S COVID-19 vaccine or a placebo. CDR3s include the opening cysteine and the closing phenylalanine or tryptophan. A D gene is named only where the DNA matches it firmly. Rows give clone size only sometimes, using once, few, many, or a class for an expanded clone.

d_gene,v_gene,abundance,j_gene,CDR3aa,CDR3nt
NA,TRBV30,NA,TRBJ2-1,CAWSGQHYNEQFF,TGTGCCTGGAGTGGGCAACACTACAATGAGCAGTTCTTC
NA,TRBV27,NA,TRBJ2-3,CASSSGADPSTDTQYF,TGTGCCAGCAGTTCCGGAGCGGATCCTAGCACAGATACGCAGTATTTT
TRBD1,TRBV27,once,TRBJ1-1,CASRLGTGRNTEAFF,TGTGCCAGCAGACTCGGGACAGGACGGAACACTGAAGCTTTCTTT
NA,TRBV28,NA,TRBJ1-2,CASLLGGYGYTF,TGTGCCAGCTTACTTGGAGGCTATGGCTACACCTTC
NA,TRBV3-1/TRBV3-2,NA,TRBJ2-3,CASSPDQGTDTQYF,TGTGCCAGCAGCCCAGATCAAGGGACAGATACGCAGTATTTT
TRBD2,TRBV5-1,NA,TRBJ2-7,CASSLVSGGAGISYEQYF,TGCGCCAGCAGCTTGGTTAGCGGGGGGGCCGGGATCTCCTACGAGCAGTACTTC
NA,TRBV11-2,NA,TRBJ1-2,CASSLDGGDYGYTF,TGTGCCAGCAGCTTAGATGGGGGGGACTATGGCTACACCTTC
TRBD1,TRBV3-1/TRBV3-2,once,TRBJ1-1,CASSQDYRGKAFF,TGTGCCAGCAGCCAAGATTACAGGGGGAAGGCTTTCTTT
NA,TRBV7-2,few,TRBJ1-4,CASSLDGGGTNEKLFF,TGTGCCAGCAGCTTAGATGGGGGCGGAACTAATGAAAAACTGTTTTTT
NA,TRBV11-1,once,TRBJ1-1,CASSPGTLTEAFF,TGTGCCAGCAGCCCCGGGACTCTCACTGAAGCTTTCTTT
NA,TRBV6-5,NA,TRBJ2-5,CASSYGSGGETQYF,TGTGCCAGCAGTTACGGTAGCGGTGGAGAGACCCAGTACTTC